This T cell receptor beta chain was profiled in a study of T cell responses to AZD1222 COVID-19 vaccine. Study results and caveats: There were mostly white British donors and more females than males, and clonal diversity was possibly underestimated. When two AZD1222 doses had been given, Spike-specific TCR breadth and depth rose.

Concerning this clone: Antigen specificity is unknown.

The CDR3 runs to 14 residues. Germline V lookup: CDR1 GTSNPN, CDR2 SVGIG (reference sequence). V dropped 0 bases and J dropped 1 base, with 10 bases sitting between them. Here immunoSEQ multiplex PCR was the method, and the copy in TCRdb shows in-frame clones only, minus some. The sample lists more than 45,000 clones, 84% occurring once. The starting material was peripheral blood, obtained on day 0 of AZD1222 vaccination. This sequence joins TRBV30 and TRBJ2-7; D remains unclear. The TCR sequence derives from an adult in good health. The CDR3 DNA reads as TGTGCCTGGAGTGTAAGCCCGGTTTCCTACGAGCAGTACTTC. It translates to CAWSVSPVSYEQYF.